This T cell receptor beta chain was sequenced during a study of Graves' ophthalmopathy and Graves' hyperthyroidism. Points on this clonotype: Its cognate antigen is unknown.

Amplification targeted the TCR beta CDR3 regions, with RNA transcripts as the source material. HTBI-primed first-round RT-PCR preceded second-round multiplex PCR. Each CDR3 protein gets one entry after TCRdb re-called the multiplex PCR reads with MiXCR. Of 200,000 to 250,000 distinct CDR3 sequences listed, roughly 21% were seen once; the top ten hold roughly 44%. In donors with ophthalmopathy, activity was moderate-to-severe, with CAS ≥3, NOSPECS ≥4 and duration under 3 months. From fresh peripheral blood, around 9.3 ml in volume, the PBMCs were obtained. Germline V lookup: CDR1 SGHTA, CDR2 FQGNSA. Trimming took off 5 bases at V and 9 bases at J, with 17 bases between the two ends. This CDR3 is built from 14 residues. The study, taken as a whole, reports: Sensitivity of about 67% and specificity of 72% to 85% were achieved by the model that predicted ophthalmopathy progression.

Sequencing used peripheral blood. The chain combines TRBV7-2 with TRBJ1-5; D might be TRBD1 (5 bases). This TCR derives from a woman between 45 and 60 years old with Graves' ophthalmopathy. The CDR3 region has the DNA TGTGCCAGCAGCCTACGCGGGGCCTTATCGCCCCAGCATTTT. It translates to CASSLRGALSPQHF. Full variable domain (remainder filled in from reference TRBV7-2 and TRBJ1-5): GAGVSQSPSNKVTEKGKDVELRCDPISGHTALYWYRQSLGQGLEFLIYFQGNSAPDKSGLPSDRFSAERTGGSVSTLTIQRTQQEDSAVYLCASSLRGALSPQHFGDGTRLSIL.